Listed below are T cell receptor beta chains from one sample, sequenced in a study of OX40 agonist ivuxolimab in advanced cancers. This table comes from immunoSEQ multiplex PCR, and its TCRdb copy is limited to in-frame clones, with some not included. The repertoire holds tens of thousands of clones, with around 85% as singletons. The sequencing used CD4+ or CD8+ T cells sorted from blood, collected in a trial of the OX40 agonist ivuxolimab. These receptor sequences come from an adult with an advanced solid tumor such as melanoma, head and neck, liver or kidney cancer. Each CDR3 is given with its conserved first and last residue. The D gene is left open where the match is weak. Clone size is shown for a subset of rows, as once, few, many or a class of expanded clone.

D: .; size: .; V: TRBV7-2; J: TRBJ2-5; CDR3: CASSLLGGRKTQYF; DNA: TGTGCCAGCAGCTTGTTAGGAGGAAGGAAGACCCAGTACTTC
D: TRBD2; size: .; V: TRBV6-1; J: TRBJ2-7; CDR3: CASSVIPAGVRDEQYF; DNA: TGTGCCAGCAGTGTTATCCCTGCGGGGGTCCGAGACGAGCAGTACTTC
D: TRBD1; size: .; V: TRBV7-9; J: TRBJ1-1; CDR3: CASSYPPGQVATEAFF; DNA: TGTGCCAGCAGCTACCCCCCCGGACAGGTCGCCACTGAAGCTTTCTTT
D: .; size: .; V: TRBV9; J: TRBJ2-2; CDR3: CASSVVATWGTGELFF; DNA: TGTGCCAGCAGCGTAGTAGCGACCTGGGGCACCGGGGAGCTGTTTTTT
D: .; size: .; V: TRBV5-1; J: TRBJ2-3; CDR3: CASYRRGMEADTQYF; DNA: TGCGCCAGCTATAGGAGAGGGATGGAGGCAGATACGCAGTATTTT
D: .; size: .; V: TRBV28; J: TRBJ2-3; CDR3: CASSLATDTQYF; DNA: TGTGCCAGCAGTTTGGCCACAGATACGCAGTATTTT
D: TRBD2; size: .; V: TRBV9; J: TRBJ2-7; CDR3: CASSVGLAGYEQYF; DNA: TGTGCCAGCAGCGTAGGACTAGCGGGCTACGAGCAGTACTTC
D: TRBD1; size: once; V: TRBV19; J: TRBJ1-5; CDR3: CASSIGAHRGLNQPQHF; DNA: TGTGCCAGTAGTATAGGGGCCCACAGGGGACTAAATCAGCCCCAGCATTTT
D: .; size: .; V: TRBV10-2; J: TRBJ2-7; CDR3: CASSDRREEYF; DNA: TGCGCCAGCAGTGATAGGAGGGAGGAGTACTTC
D: TRBD1; size: .; V: TRBV19; J: TRBJ1-5; CDR3: CASSKRQGSFQPQHF; DNA: TGTGCCAGTAGTAAACGACAGGGTTCTTTTCAGCCCCAGCATTTT
D: .; size: .; V: TRBV27; J: TRBJ2-7; CDR3: CASSLFRSSYEQYF; DNA: TGTGCCAGCAGTTTATTCCGGAGCTCCTACGAGCAGTACTTC
D: .; size: .; V: TRBV6-5; J: TRBJ1-1; CDR3: CASSSAVNTEAFF; DNA: TGTGCCAGCAGTTCGGCAGTGAACACTGAAGCTTTCTTT
D: .; size: .; V: TRBV5-6; J: TRBJ1-4; CDR3: CASSLGGYYSTNEKLFF; DNA: TGTGCCAGCAGCTTGGGGGGGTACTATTCAACTAATGAAAAACTGTTTTTT
D: .; size: .; V: TRBV5-4; J: TRBJ2-1; CDR3: CASSPFDKRRSSYNEQFF; DNA: TGTGCCAGCAGTCCTTTCGACAAGCGGCGGAGCTCCTACAATGAGCAGTTCTTC
D: TRBD2; size: once; V: TRBV7-3; J: TRBJ2-3; CDR3: CASSLKAGGRIGTDTQYF; DNA: TGTGCCAGCAGCTTAAAAGCGGGAGGACGAATTGGAACAGATACGCAGTATTTT
D: TRBD1; size: .; V: TRBV14; J: TRBJ2-7; CDR3: CASSQVGWDSSYEQYF; DNA: TGTGCCAGCAGCCAAGTGGGTTGGGACAGCTCCTACGAGCAGTACTTC
D: TRBD1; size: once; V: TRBV11-3; J: TRBJ1-1; CDR3: CASSSQGGTEAFF; DNA: TGTGCCAGCAGCTCCCAGGGGGGCACTGAAGCTTTCTTT
D: TRBD1; size: .; V: TRBV11-2; J: TRBJ1-2; CDR3: CASSQGGTNDLYGYTF; DNA: TGTGCCAGCAGCCAGGGGGGAACAAATGATCTCTATGGCTACACCTTC
D: .; size: .; V: TRBV6-6; J: TRBJ2-7; CDR3: CASSYGRGSYEQYF; DNA: TGTGCCAGCAGTTACGGGCGGGGAAGCTACGAGCAGTACTTC
D: .; size: .; V: TRBV28; J: TRBJ2-5; CDR3: CASSRDGTRITQYF; DNA: TGTGCCAGCAGTAGAGACGGGACAAGGATAACCCAGTACTTC
D: .; size: .; V: TRBV9; J: TRBJ2-2; CDR3: CASSRWTVNTGELFF; DNA: TGTGCCAGCAGCAGATGGACAGTGAACACCGGGGAGCTGTTTTTT
D: TRBD1; size: .; V: TRBV7-2; J: TRBJ1-5; CDR3: CASSPERGTEISPQHF; DNA: TGTGCCAGCAGCCCTGAACGTGGGACAGAGATCAGCCCCCAGCATTTT
D: .; size: .; V: TRBV21-1; J: TRBJ1-2; CDR3: CASSKKGPRLTNYGYTF; DNA: TGTGCCAGCAGCAAAAAAGGCCCTCGCCTCACGAACTATGGCTACACCTTC
D: .; size: .; V: TRBV30; J: TRBJ1-2; CDR3: CAWSTRPNGYTF; DNA: TGTGCCTGGAGTACACGGCCGAATGGCTACACCTTC
D: .; size: once; V: TRBV7-2; J: TRBJ2-1; CDR3: CASSLAYTAKQFF; DNA: TGTGCCAGCAGCTTAGCATATACAGCGAAGCAGTTCTTC
D: .; size: .; V: TRBV7-2; J: TRBJ1-2; CDR3: CASSLIMGGSGYTF; DNA: TGTGCCAGCAGCTTAATCATGGGGGGCTCTGGCTACACCTTC
D: .; size: .; V: TRBV7-2; J: TRBJ2-3; CDR3: CASSYRGPSTDTQYF; DNA: TGTGCCAGTAGCTATAGGGGACCATCCACAGATACGCAGTATTTT
D: .; size: few; V: TRBV5-6; J: TRBJ1-6; CDR3: CASSLRRVASPLHF; DNA: TGTGCCAGCAGCCTACGACGAGTAGCCTCACCCCTCCACTTT
D: TRBD2; size: .; V: TRBV30; J: TRBJ2-3; CDR3: CAWSPSGTDTQYF; DNA: TGTGCCTGGAGCCCTAGCGGGACAGATACGCAGTATTTT
D: .; size: .; V: TRBV6-6; J: TRBJ1-2; CDR3: CASSYGGFYGYTF; DNA: TGTGCCAGCAGTTATGGGGGCTTCTATGGCTACACCTTC
D: .; size: .; V: TRBV27; J: TRBJ1-6; CDR3: CASSLGGTLGPLHF; DNA: TGTGCCAGCAGTTTAGGGGGGACGTTGGGGCCCCTCCACTTT
D: TRBD1; size: once; V: TRBV5-3; J: TRBJ1-2; CDR3: CARSLSPDRVFYGYTF; DNA: TGTGCCAGAAGCCTCAGCCCGGACAGGGTTTTCTATGGCTACACCTTC
D: .; size: .; V: TRBV6-5; J: TRBJ2-1; CDR3: CASSRLRGYEQFF; DNA: TGTGCCAGCAGTAGACTCCGGGGGTATGAGCAGTTCTTC
D: .; size: .; V: TRBV7-2; J: TRBJ2-3; CDR3: CASSLNQGDTQYF; DNA: TGTGCCAGCAGCCTAAATCAAGGAGATACGCAGTATTTT
D: .; size: .; V: TRBV7-3; J: TRBJ2-3; CDR3: CASSRNSGSTDTQYF; DNA: TGTGCCAGCAGCCGAAACAGCGGGAGCACAGATACGCAGTATTTT
D: TRBD1; size: .; V: TRBV5-1; J: TRBJ2-3; CDR3: CASSLGQGADTQYF; DNA: TGCGCCAGCAGCTTGGGGCAGGGGGCAGATACGCAGTATTTT
D: TRBD1; size: .; V: TRBV4-1; J: TRBJ1-2; CDR3: CASSRDRGRTNYGYTF; DNA: TGCGCCAGCAGCCGTGACAGGGGCCGAACTAACTATGGCTACACCTTC
D: .; size: .; V: TRBV5-1; J: TRBJ2-3; CDR3: CASSLEGPRFYF; DNA: TGCGCCAGCAGCTTGGAAGGACCCAGATTTTATTTT
D: .; size: .; V: TRBV4-1; J: TRBJ1-1; CDR3: CASSQVGGSTEAFF; DNA: TGCGCCAGCAGCCAAGTTGGGGGGAGCACTGAAGCTTTCTTT
D: TRBD1; size: .; V: TRBV11-3; J: TRBJ2-2; CDR3: CASSLGPWTGFFTGELFF; DNA: TGTGCCAGCAGCTTAGGTCCGTGGACAGGGTTTTTCACCGGGGAGCTGTTTTTT
D: .; size: .; V: TRBV7-9; J: TRBJ1-3; CDR3: CASSPHPYTIYF; DNA: TGTGCCAGCAGCCCCCACCCGTACACCATATATTTT
D: .; size: .; V: TRBV6-6; J: TRBJ1-5; CDR3: CASSYSAEYNQPQHF; DNA: TGTGCCAGCAGTTACTCTGCCGAATACAATCAGCCCCAGCATTTT
D: .; size: .; V: TRBV11-2; J: TRBJ1-1; CDR3: CASSWDRETEAFF; DNA: TGTGCCAGCAGCTGGGATAGGGAGACTGAAGCTTTCTTT
D: .; size: .; V: TRBV29-1; J: TRBJ2-2; CDR3: CSVDPDSTGELFF; DNA: TGCAGCGTTGACCCGGACAGTACCGGGGAGCTGTTTTTT
D: .; size: .; V: TRBV20-1; J: TRBJ2-3; CDR3: CSAPVLDTQYF; DNA: TGCAGTGCCCCCGTATTGGATACGCAGTATTTT
D: .; size: .; V: TRBV4-2; J: TRBJ1-4; CDR3: CASSQQATNEKLFF; DNA: TGTGCCAGCAGCCAGCAGGCTACGAATGAAAAACTGTTTTTT
D: .; size: .; V: TRBV30; J: TRBJ1-2; CDR3: CAWSRGRPNYGYTF; DNA: TGTGCCTGGAGCCGGGGCCGCCCTAACTATGGCTACACCTTC
D: TRBD1; size: .; V: TRBV28; J: TRBJ2-7; CDR3: CASRSPQGANEQYF; DNA: TGTGCCAGCAGGTCTCCGCAGGGGGCGAACGAGCAGTACTTC
D: .; size: .; V: TRBV10-2; J: TRBJ2-5; CDR3: CASSGDSEETQYF; DNA: TGCGCCAGCTCTGGAGACAGCGAAGAGACCCAGTACTTC
D: .; size: .; V: TRBV27; J: TRBJ1-1; CDR3: CASSLSISYTEAFF; DNA: TGTGCCAGCAGTTTGTCTATTTCATACACTGAAGCTTTCTTT
D: .; size: once; V: TRBV19; J: TRBJ2-2; CDR3: CASSMRRESTGELFF; DNA: TGTGCCAGTAGTATGCGCAGGGAATCAACCGGGGAGCTGTTTTTT
D: TRBD2; size: .; V: TRBV7-2; J: TRBJ2-3; CDR3: CASSPPVAGGPADTQYF; DNA: TGTGCCAGCAGCCCCCCTGTAGCGGGAGGGCCGGCAGATACGCAGTATTTT